The 20 T cell receptor beta chains given below trace back to one sample, sequenced in a study of identical twins (TCRdb year 2016). Library prep was done by 5' RACE. Sequencing took place on an Illumina HiSeq 2000. In-frame beta chains were kept once TCRdb had trimmed the public reads at Q25 with fastp and called clones with MiXCR. Duplicate CDR3 protein sequences are folded into a single record with the most common DNA and genes. The sample table shows about 1.7 million distinct CDR3 sequences, and less than 35% are seen once. Together, the top ten hold 0.25% to 0.3% of the sample. The sequenced sample consisted of cord blood. These receptors were collected from a newborn girl in good health.

This rearrangement joins TRBV7-9 to TRBJ2-3, with D maybe TRBD2 (5 bases). V was cut by 3 bases and J by 2 bases, with 15 bases left in between. The CDR3 has 16 residues. Germline values: CDR1 SEHNR, CDR2 FQNEAQ (reference sequence). CDR3 in amino acids: CASSFAIGGVTDTQYF. Here the CDR3 DNA reads TGTGCCAGCAGCTTTGCGATAGGAGGCGTCACAGATACGCAGTATTTT.

This clonotype has only a few counts. J is TRBJ2-3 and V is TRBV7-2; no definite D call. CDR1 is SGHTA, CDR2 FQGNSA, per germline. V dropped 3 bases and J dropped 4 bases, with 11 bases sitting between them. The CDR3 is made up of 14 amino acids. The CDR3 is CASSFSPQADTQYF. The CDR3 nucleotides read TGTGCCAGCAGCTTCTCGCCACAAGCAGATACGCAGTATTTT.

This clonotype was detected ten times or more. V usage is TRBV6-6 and J usage is TRBJ1-2; a weak D match, TRBD1 (6 bases). The CDR3 contains 13 residues. CDR1 and CDR2 from the germline V gene are MNHNY and SVGAGI (reference sequence). The V gene lost 11 bases and the J gene lost 0 bases, with 13 bases spanning the gap. The CDR3 spells CAAEGGTNYGYTF. DNA of the CDR3: TGTGCCGCGGAGGGGGGGACTAACTATGGCTACACCTTC.

V usage is TRBV20-1 and J usage is TRBJ2-5; D is uncertain. Germline loops: CDR1 DFQATT, CDR2 SNEGSKA (reference sequence). V shed 4 bases and J shed 1 base, with 10 bases lying between them. The CDR3 covers 13 residues. This CDR3 is CSATQTIQETQYF. The CDR3 DNA reads as TGCAGTGCTACACAGACAATCCAAGAGACCCAGTACTTC.

This clonotype was seen a few times. V usage is TRBV6-6 and J usage is TRBJ2-4; 7 bases align to TRBD2. This CDR3 has 14 amino acids. Looked up from germline, CDR1 is MNHNY and CDR2 is SVGAGI (reference sequence). Unmatched junction bases numbered 13, after V lost 8 bases and J lost 9 bases. The DNA for the CDR3 is TGTGCCAGCTCACAGGCGGGGGTAAGGGGCATTCAGTACTTC. It specifies CASSQAGVRGIQYF.

The chain carries TRBV2 and TRBJ2-1; D possibly uses TRBD1 or TRBD2 (7 bases each). There are 12 residues in the CDR3. Germline assignment: CDR1 SNHLY and CDR2 FYNNEI. V was trimmed by 7 bases and J by 13 bases, leaving 17 bases between them. DNA of the CDR3: TGTGCCAGCACCCAGGGGGGGACGGGACAGTTCTTC. It yields the protein CASTQGGTGQFF.

This clonotype was observed a few times. V and J are TRBV7-2 and TRBJ1-2, with D possibly being TRBD1 (5 bases). The CDR3 has 13 residues. The V end lost 5 bases, the J end lost 3 bases, and 10 bases lay between the germline ends. The germline V gene encodes CDR1 SGHTA and CDR2 FQGNSA. This CDR3 reads CASSPRQYYGYTF. The CDR3, as DNA: TGTGCCAGCAGCCCTAGACAGTACTATGGCTACACCTTC.

The rearrangement links TRBV12-3 or TRBV12-4 to TRBJ2-5, with a weak D call TRBD1 (5 bases). This CDR3 is built from 15 residues. The V gene lost 6 bases and the J gene lost 1 base, with 15 bases spanning the gap. The CDR3: CASSLHGRVQETQYF. The CDR3 DNA sequence: TGTGCCAGCAGCCTTCACGGCAGGGTCCAAGAGACCCAGTACTTC.

This clonotype has a handful of counts. The chain employs TRBV20-1 and TRBJ2-3; 11 bases match TRBD2. The CDR3 is 16 amino acids. Losses at the gene ends were 3 bases for V and 3 bases for J; bases not matched to a gene: 8. Germline CDR1 and CDR2: DFQATT and SNEGSKA (reference sequence). CDR3 nucleotides: TGCAGTGCTAGCCGACTAGCGGGACCACGGACAGATACGCAGTATTTT. Its protein is CSASRLAGPRTDTQYF.

CDR3 nucleotides: TGTGCCAGCAGTAACGGGATCACCGGGGAGCTGTTTTTT. It is translated as CASSNGITGELFF. The chain couples TRBV27 to TRBJ2-2; weak D call: TRBD2 (5 bases). The V gene lost 5 bases and the J gene lost 4 bases, with 8 bases spanning the gap. The CDR3 length is 13 residues. The germline V gene encodes CDR1 MNHEY and CDR2 SMNVEV (reference sequence).

Concerning this clonotype itself: One junction end does not reproduce the germline sequence, and a read error may be involved. The V gene is TRBV10-3, the J gene TRBJ2-7; D is undetermined. Germline values: CDR1 ENHRY, CDR2 SYGVKD. The CDR3 totals 16 residues. Here the CDR3 DNA reads TGTGCCATCGGTGAGTCTGGTAGGGCCCAAGCCTACGAGCAGTACTTC. Its translation is CAIGESGRAQAYEQYF.

This clonotype was counted a few times. CDR3 sequence (DNA): TGTGCCACCGAACCGCAGGGCCTCACCCAAGAGACCCAGTACTTC. Protein: CATEPQGLTQETQYF. The rearrangement joins TRBV2 to TRBJ2-5; D is perhaps TRBD1 (5 bases). The CDR3 is 15 amino acids. Germline CDR1 reads SNHLY; CDR2 reads FYNNEI. V was cut by 10 bases and J by 1 base, with 19 bases left in between. Together with reference TRBV2 and TRBJ2-5, the CDR3 gives the full variable domain: EPEVTQTPSHQVTQMGQEVILRCVPISNHLYFYWYRQILGQKVEFLVSFYNNEISEKSEIFDDQFSVERPDGSNFTLKIRSTKLEDSAMYFCATEPQGLTQETQYFGPGTRLLVL.

This chain connects TRBV20-1 to TRBJ2-3; D not certain. Germline CDR1 reads DFQATT; CDR2 reads SNEGSKA (reference sequence). The CDR3 covers 12 residues. The V gene lost 5 bases and the J gene lost 7 bases, with 13 bases spanning the gap. Here the CDR3 DNA reads TGCAGTGCTCGGGCCAATACCAATACGCAGTATTTT. Protein product: CSARANTNTQYF.

This clonotype was picked up one time. The gene calls are TRBV10-3 and TRBJ2-7, with D unresolved. Germline lookup yields CDR1 ENHRY and CDR2 SYGVKD. V lost 0 bases and J lost 2, with 20 bases in between. The CDR3 totals 18 residues. The CDR3 nucleotides are TGTGCCATCAGTGAGTCGCTCCAGCGAGTGGTCCGCGCCTACGAGCAGTACTTC. Its protein product is CAISESLQRVVRAYEQYF.

The J gene is TRBJ1-2, the V gene TRBV6-5; D may be TRBD1 (6 bases). The V gene lost 6 bases and the J gene lost 2 bases, with 22 bases spanning the gap. The germline V gene has CDR1 MNHEY and CDR2 SVGAGI. This CDR3 contains 17 residues. CDR3 region: CASSLDGRGSLNYGYTF. In DNA form, the CDR3 reads TGTGCCAGCAGCTTAGATGGCAGGGGATCTCTCAACTATGGCTACACCTTC.

The J gene is TRBJ2-3, the V gene TRBV4-2; no clear D. V was pared by 0 bases and J by 0 bases, with 10 bases between. Germline V gives CDR1 LGHNA, CDR2 YNFKEQ. The CDR3 is made up of 16 amino acids. The CDR3 sequence is CASSQDRPMSTDTQYF. CDR3 DNA: TGTGCCAGCAGCCAAGACCGACCTATGAGCACAGATACGCAGTATTTT.

The chain carries TRBV20-1 and TRBJ2-7, with 9 bases aligning to TRBD1. The germline V gene has CDR1 DFQATT and CDR2 SNEGSKA (reference sequence). V lost 6 bases to trimming and J lost 0 bases; unmatched junction nucleotides: 6. The length of the CDR3 is 14 residues. The CDR3, as DNA: TGCAGTGCGAGACAGGGGGTCTTCTCCTACGAGCAGTACTTC. It specifies CSARQGVFSYEQYF.

J is TRBJ1-1 and V is TRBV5-1, with D possibly matching TRBD1 (5 bases). CDR1 and CDR2 (germline): SGHRS, YFSETQ. The germline V and J ends were trimmed by 3 bases and 0 bases, with 12 bases remaining between them. This CDR3 has 15 amino acids. This CDR3 is CASSSDAGMNTEAFF. The CDR3 region has the DNA TGCGCCAGCAGCTCGGATGCAGGGATGAACACTGAAGCTTTCTTT. Filled out from reference TRBV5-1 and TRBJ1-1, the complete variable domain reads KAGVTQTPRYLIKTRGQQVTLSCSPISGHRSVSWYQQTPGQGLQFLFEYFSETQRNKGNFPGRFSGRQFSNSRSEMNVSTLELGDSALYLCASSSDAGMNTEAFFGQGTRLTVV.

V and J are TRBV25-1 and TRBJ2-5; D is unresolved. The length of the CDR3 is 13 residues. Germline V lookup: CDR1 MGHDK, CDR2 SYGVNS. V lost 3 bases and J lost 11, with 16 bases in between. DNA for the CDR3: TGTGCCAGCAGTGAGGCAGGCTTGGGTGAGCAGTACTTC. It codes for CASSEAGLGEQYF.

Details on this clonotype: This may be a read error: a much more frequent sequence differs by one nucleotide. V and J are TRBV29-1 and TRBJ1-2; 10 bases match TRBD1. Germline lookup yields CDR1 SQVTM and CDR2 ANQGSEA. This CDR3 region has 13 residues. The CDR3 spells CSATRGQGTGHTF. CDR3 nucleotides: TGCAGCGCAACCAGGGGACAGGGGACTGGCCACACCTTC.